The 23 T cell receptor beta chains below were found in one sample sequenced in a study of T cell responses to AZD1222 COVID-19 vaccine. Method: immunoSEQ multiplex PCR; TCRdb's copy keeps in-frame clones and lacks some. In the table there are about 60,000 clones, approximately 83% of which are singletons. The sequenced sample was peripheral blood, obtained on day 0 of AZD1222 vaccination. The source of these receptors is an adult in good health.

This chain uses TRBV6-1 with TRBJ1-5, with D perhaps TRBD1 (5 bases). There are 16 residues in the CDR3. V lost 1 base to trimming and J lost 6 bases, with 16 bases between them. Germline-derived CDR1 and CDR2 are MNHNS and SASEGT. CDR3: CASSEGQGSGFQPQHF. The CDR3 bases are TGTGCCAGCAGTGAAGGTCAGGGTTCTGGGTTTCAGCCCCAGCATTTT.

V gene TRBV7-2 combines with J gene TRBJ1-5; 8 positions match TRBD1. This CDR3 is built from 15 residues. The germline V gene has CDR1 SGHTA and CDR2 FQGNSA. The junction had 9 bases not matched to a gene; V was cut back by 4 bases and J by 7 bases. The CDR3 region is CASSSQGAGEQPQHF. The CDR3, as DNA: TGTGCCAGCAGCTCTCAGGGGGCGGGAGAACAGCCCCAGCATTTT.

The CDR3: CASSDLGQSNEKLFF. The CDR3 nucleotides are TGTGCCAGCAGTGATTTGGGACAGTCTAATGAAAAACTGTTTTTT. This chain joins TRBV6-1 and TRBJ1-4, with 7 bases aligning to TRBD1. The CDR3 spans 15 residues. V shed 3 bases, J shed 3 bases, and the junction held 4 bases outside the gene matches. In germline, CDR1 is MNHNS, CDR2 SASEGT.

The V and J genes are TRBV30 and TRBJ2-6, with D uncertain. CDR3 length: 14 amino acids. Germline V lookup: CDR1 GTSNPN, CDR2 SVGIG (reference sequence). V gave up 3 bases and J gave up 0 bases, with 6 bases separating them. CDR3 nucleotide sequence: TGTGCCTGGAGGGGCCTCTCTGGGGCCAACGTCCTGACTTTC. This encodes CAWRGLSGANVLTF.

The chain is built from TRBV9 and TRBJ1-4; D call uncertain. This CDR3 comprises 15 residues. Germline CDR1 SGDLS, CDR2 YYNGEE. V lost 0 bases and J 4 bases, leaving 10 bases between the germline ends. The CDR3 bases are TGTGCCAGCAGCGTAGGTGGGAGCCGTAATGAAAAACTGTTTTTT. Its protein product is CASSVGGSRNEKLFF.

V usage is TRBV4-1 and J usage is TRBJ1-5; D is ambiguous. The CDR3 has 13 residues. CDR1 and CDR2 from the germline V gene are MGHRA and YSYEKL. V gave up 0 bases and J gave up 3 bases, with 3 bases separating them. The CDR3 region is CASSQDPNQPQHF. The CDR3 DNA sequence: TGCGCCAGCAGCCAAGATCCCAATCAGCCCCAGCATTTT.

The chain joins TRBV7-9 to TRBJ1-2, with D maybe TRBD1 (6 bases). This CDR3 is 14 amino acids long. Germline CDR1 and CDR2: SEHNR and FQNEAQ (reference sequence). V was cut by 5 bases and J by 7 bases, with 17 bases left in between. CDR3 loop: CASSGPSGGVGYTF. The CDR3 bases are TGTGCCAGCAGCGGGCCCTCGGGGGGCGTTGGCTACACCTTC.

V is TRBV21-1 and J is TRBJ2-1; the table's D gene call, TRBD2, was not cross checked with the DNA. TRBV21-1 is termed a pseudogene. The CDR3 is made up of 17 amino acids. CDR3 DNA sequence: TGTGCCAGCAGCAAAGCGGAGCGGGTGTTGGGGAACAATGAGCAGTTCTTC. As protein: CASSKAERVLGNNEQFF.

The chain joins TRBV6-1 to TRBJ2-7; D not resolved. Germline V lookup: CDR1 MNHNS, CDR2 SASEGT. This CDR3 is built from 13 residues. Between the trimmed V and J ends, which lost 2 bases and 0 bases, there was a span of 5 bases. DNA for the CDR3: TGTGCCAGCAGTGAATCACACTCCTACGAGCAGTACTTC. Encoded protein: CASSESHSYEQYF.

CDR3 nucleotide sequence: TGCGCCAGCAGCCAAGATCTTAAAGGGGCGGGAGGGCCCCAGCATTTT. Protein sequence: CASSQDLKGAGGPQHF. This chain joins TRBV4-3 and TRBJ1-5, with a possible D match to TRBD1 (5 bases). Germline V gene sequence: CDR1 LGHNA, CDR2 YSLEER. Trimming took off 0 bases at V and 9 bases at J, with 18 bases between the two ends. The CDR3 is 16 residues long.

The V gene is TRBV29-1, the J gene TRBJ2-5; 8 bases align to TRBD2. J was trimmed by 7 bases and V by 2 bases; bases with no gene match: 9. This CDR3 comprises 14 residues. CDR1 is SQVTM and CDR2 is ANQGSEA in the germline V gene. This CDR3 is CSVETGGDSGTQYF. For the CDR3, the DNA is TGCAGCGTTGAAACCGGGGGGGACTCGGGGACCCAGTACTTC.

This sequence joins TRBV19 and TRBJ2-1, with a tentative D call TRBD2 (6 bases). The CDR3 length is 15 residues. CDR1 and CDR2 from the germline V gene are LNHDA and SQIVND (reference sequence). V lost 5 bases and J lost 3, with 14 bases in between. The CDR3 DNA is TGTGCCAGTAGTGGCCGCGGGGTTAACTACAATGAGCAGTTCTTC. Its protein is CASSGRGVNYNEQFF.

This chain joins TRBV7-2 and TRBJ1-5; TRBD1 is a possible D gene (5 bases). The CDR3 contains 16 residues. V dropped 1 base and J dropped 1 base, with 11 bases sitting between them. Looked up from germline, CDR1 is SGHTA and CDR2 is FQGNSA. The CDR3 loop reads CASSLDMGGSNQPQHF. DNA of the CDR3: TGTGCCAGCAGCTTAGATATGGGGGGGAGCAATCAGCCCCAGCATTTT.

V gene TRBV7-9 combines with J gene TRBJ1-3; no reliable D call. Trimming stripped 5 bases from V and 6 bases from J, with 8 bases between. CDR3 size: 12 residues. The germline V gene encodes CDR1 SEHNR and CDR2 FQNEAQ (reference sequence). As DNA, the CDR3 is TGTGCCAGCAGCCCCCCGGAAAACACCATATATTTT. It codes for CASSPPENTIYF.

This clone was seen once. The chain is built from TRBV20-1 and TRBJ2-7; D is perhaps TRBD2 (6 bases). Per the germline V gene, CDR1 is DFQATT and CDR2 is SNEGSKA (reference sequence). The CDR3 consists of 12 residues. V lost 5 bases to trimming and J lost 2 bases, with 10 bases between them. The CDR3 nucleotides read TGCAGTGCTGGTGCGGGAACCTACGAGCAGTACTTC. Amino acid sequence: CSAGAGTYEQYF.

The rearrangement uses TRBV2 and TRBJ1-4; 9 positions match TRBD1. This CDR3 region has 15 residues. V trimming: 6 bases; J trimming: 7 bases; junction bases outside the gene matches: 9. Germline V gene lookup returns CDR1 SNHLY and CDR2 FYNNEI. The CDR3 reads CASRAGTGPVEKLFF. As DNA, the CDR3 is TGTGCCAGCAGGGCCGGGACAGGGCCGGTTGAAAAACTGTTTTTT.

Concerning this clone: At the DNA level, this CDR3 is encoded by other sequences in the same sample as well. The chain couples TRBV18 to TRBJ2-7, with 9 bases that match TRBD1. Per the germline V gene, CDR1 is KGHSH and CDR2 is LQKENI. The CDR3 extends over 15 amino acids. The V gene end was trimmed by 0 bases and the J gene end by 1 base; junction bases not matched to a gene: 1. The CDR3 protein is CASSPPGQGSYEQYF. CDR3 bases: TGTGCCAGCTCACCACCGGGACAGGGTTCCTACGAGCAGTACTTC.

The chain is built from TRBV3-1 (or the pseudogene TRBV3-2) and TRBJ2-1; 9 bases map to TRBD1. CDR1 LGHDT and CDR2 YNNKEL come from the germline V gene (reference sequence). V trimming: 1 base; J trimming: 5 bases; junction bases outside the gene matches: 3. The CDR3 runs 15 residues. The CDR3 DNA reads TGTGCCAGCAGCCAAGGGACAGGGGAACACAATGAGCAGTTCTTC. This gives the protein CASSQGTGEHNEQFF.

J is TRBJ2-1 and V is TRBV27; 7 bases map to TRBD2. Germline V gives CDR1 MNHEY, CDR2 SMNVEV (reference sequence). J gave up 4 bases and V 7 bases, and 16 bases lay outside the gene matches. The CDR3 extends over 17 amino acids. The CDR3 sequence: CASTSLKQGGYYNEQFF. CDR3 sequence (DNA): TGTGCCAGCACGTCCCTTAAGCAGGGAGGGTATTACAATGAGCAGTTCTTC.

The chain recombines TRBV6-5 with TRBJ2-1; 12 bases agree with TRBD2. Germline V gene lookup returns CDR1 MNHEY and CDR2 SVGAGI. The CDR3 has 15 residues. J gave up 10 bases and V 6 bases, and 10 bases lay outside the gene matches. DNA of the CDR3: TGTGCCAGCAGCCGAGGACTAGCGGGGCGGGGAGAGCAGTTCTTC. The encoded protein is CASSRGLAGRGEQFF.

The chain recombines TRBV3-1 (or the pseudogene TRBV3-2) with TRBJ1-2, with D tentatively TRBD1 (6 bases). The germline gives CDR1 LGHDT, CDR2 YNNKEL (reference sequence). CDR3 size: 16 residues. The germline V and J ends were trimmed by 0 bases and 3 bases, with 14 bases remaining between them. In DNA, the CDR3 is TGTGCCAGCAGCCAAGATGTACAGGGTAGTCACTATGGCTACACCTTC. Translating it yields CASSQDVQGSHYGYTF.

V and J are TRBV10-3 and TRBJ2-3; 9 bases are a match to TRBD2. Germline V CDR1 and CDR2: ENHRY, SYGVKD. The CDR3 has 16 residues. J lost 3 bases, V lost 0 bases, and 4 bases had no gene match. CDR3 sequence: CAISESGGRATDTQYF. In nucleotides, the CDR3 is TGTGCCATCAGTGAGTCAGGCGGGAGGGCTACAGATACGCAGTATTTT.

The CDR3: CASSYGSRGETQYF. CDR3 bases: TGCGCCAGCAGCTACGGGAGCCGGGGCGAGACCCAGTACTTC. The chain is built from TRBV4-1 and TRBJ2-5; perhaps TRBD2 as D (6 bases). Trimming left V 5 bases short and J 5 bases short, with 15 bases between. The CDR3 covers 14 residues. CDR1 is MGHRA and CDR2 is YSYEKL in the germline V gene.